At least ten counts were recorded for the clone carrying this TCR beta chain. Its antigen is as yet unknown. Among the patients, none had received any treatment before thyroid surgery. The data were taken from a study of metastatic and nonmetastatic thyroid tumors. For the study at large: Across peripheral blood and tumor or nodule tissue samples taken from malignant and benign thyroid patients, the repertoires were compared with one another.

In the authors' methods: Construction of a distant-metastasis classifier for papillary thyroid cancer relied on CDR3 differences across clinicopathological groups. MiXCR was used by TCRdb to re-call the PCR reads. The V and J calls here are based on TCRdb, not the publication. There are under 40,000 clones in the sample; about a sixth occur only once, and 6.2% lies in the top ten. Trimming removed 1 base from V and 4 bases from J, with 13 bases in between. The germline CDR1 and CDR2 sequences are LGHDT and YNNKEL (reference sequence). CDR3 length equals 16 residues. General study findings and limits: Across blood and tumor, TCR beta diversity in malignant thyroid tumors was reportedly significantly higher than in benign nodules.

The sequence was obtained from a male donor with papillary thyroid cancer or a benign thyroid nodule (not recorded which). Some clones in this sample may be carry-over from other donors' samples. This chain links TRBV3-1 with TRBJ2-2; a possible D gene is TRBD2 (5 bases). Material: blood. The CDR3 region is CASSQVPRERTGELFF. The CDR3 DNA follows: TGTGCCAGCAGCCAAGTTCCGAGGGAGCGCACCGGGGAGCTGTTTTTT.